Below, 23 T cell receptor beta chains from the same sample are listed, as sequenced in a study of tumor-infiltrating lymphocytes in primary liver carcinoma. TCR beta cDNA was prepared out of approximately 500 ng total RNA by means of a constant-region primer. Sequencing libraries for TCR beta derived from three nested multiplex PCR rounds that used slightly modified ARM-PCR. A C-beta reverse primer was combined with TRBV1-TRBV30 forward primers in the first two PCR rounds, and each round had approximately 9 cycles. TCRdb ran MiXCR on the multiplex PCR reads and lists one entry per CDR3 protein. This sample has over 95,000 distinct CDR3 sequences, with approximately 71% found just once. Co-extraction yielded RNA and DNA from 20-30 mg of unsorted bulk tissue. The sequencing sample was made of liver tumor tissue from sampling region 5. Noted subset: tumor region T5, tumor centre. The receptors were sampled from a woman in her sixties or seventies with primary liver carcinoma and hepatitis B virus infection.

For this clonotype: One end of the junction varies from germline; a read error may be responsible. The J gene is TRBJ2-3, the V gene TRBV11-1; D could derive from TRBD1 or TRBD2 (5 bases each). The germline gives CDR1 SGHAT, CDR2 FQDESV (reference sequence). The CDR3 totals 14 residues. The CDR3 region has the DNA TGCACCAGCAGCTTAGACTGGGGGTCAAATACGCAGTATTTT. This encodes CTSSLDWGSNTQYF.

This clonotype was counted at least ten times. The V and J genes are TRBV6-5 and TRBJ2-7; 8 positions agree with TRBD2. Germline-derived CDR1 and CDR2 are MNHEY and SVGAGI. The V and J ends lost 2 bases and 6 bases, in that order; junction bases with no gene match: 9. There are 15 residues in the CDR3. CDR3 nucleotide sequence: TGTGCCAGCAGTTACGGGTTAGCGGGATTCAGCGAGCAGTACTTC. This codes for CASSYGLAGFSEQYF.

This clonotype was picked up one time. Given the absence of the conserved phenylalanine or tryptophan at the CDR3 end, a read error is likely. It is unclear where the CDR3 begins or ends on the DNA, so no DNA is shown, and the CDR3 is as TCRdb lists it. This chain uses TRBV5-4 with TRBJ2-1; the table's TRBD2 call for D was not verified on the DNA. CDR1 SGHNT and CDR2 YYREEE come from the germline V gene (reference sequence). The CDR3 numbers 17 amino acids, ends counted. The CDR3 is CASSLLLGGGTYNEQFL.

V gene TRBV11-2 combines with J gene TRBJ2-1; 8 positions agree with TRBD2. CDR1 SGHAT and CDR2 FQNNGV come from the germline V gene. V was clipped by 5 bases and J by 8 bases; unmatched bases: 17. The CDR3 contains 17 residues. The DNA for the CDR3 is TGTGCCAGCAGCAGGAGCCTAACGGGAGGGCCCGGGGATGAGCAGTTCTTC. Encoded protein: CASSRSLTGGPGDEQFF.

On this clonotype: A junction end diverges from the germline sequence, so it may reflect a read error. The V call is TRBV29-1, the J call TRBJ2-5, with a weak D call TRBD2 (7 bases). CDR1 and CDR2 from the germline V gene are SQVTM and ANQGSEA. The CDR3 totals 15 residues. CDR3 bases: TGCCGCGTTGAAGGGGGGGCAGGGGAACAAGAAACCCAGTGCTTC. It yields the protein CRVEGGAGEQETQCF.

Concerning this clonotype: A read error may be the cause here, since a much bigger clone is one base away. J is TRBJ2-5 and V is TRBV5-1; 8 positions match TRBD2. From germline, CDR1 is SGHRS and CDR2 YFSETQ. The CDR3 totals 15 residues. The CDR3 is CANSQSGTRYETQYF. The CDR3 nucleotides read TGCGCCAACAGCCAATCCGGGACTAGGTATGAGACCCAGTACTTC. The full variable domain, its missing parts supplied by reference TRBV5-1 and TRBJ2-5, is KAGVTQTPRYLIKTRGQQVTLSCSPISGHRSVSWYQQTPGQGLQFLFEYFSETQRNKGNFPGRFSGRQFSNSRSEMNVSTLELGDSALYLCANSQSGTRYETQYFGPGTRLLVL.

For this clonotype: Possible read error: a much larger clone is one base away. Lacking the conserved final phenylalanine or tryptophan, this CDR3 likely reflects a read error. This chain links TRBV5-6 with TRBJ2-3, with D possibly TRBD2 on 6 matching bases. The CDR3 has 12 residues. CDR1 is SGHDT, CDR2 YYEEEE, per germline. The V end lost 4 bases, the J end lost 8 bases, and 11 bases lay between the germline ends. In DNA form, the CDR3 reads TGTGCCAGCAGCCCACGGAGGGGTACGCAGTATCTT. This gives the protein CASSPRRGTQYL.

This clonotype was observed many times. CDR3 protein: CASSPQGQGAVRGYTF. In DNA, the CDR3 is TGCGCCAGCAGCCCCCAGGGACAGGGGGCTGTTCGCGGCTACACCTTC. This chain joins TRBV5-1 and TRBJ1-2, with TRBD1 identical over 12 bases. The CDR3 length is 16 residues. CDR1 is SGHRS, CDR2 YFSETQ, per germline. The J segment lost 8 bases and the V segment lost 4 bases, leaving 12 bases of the junction unmatched.

This clonotype was detected only a few times. The chain employs TRBV7-2 and TRBJ2-5; 10 bases agree with TRBD1. The V segment lost 5 bases and the J segment 3 bases; nucleotides outside the gene matches: 27. The germline V gene has CDR1 SGHTA and CDR2 FQGNSA. The CDR3 length is 22 residues. The DNA for the CDR3 is TGTGCCAGCAGCCTAGTTTCCCGGGACAGGGGTTGGTGGACCACGCATGAAGAGACCCAGTACTTC. This codes for CASSLVSRDRGWWTTHEETQYF.

Comments on this clonotype: This is likely a read error, given that the CDR3 carries no conserved phenylalanine or tryptophan at its end. The rearrangement joins TRBV11-2 to TRBJ2-2, with D possibly being TRBD1 or TRBD2 (5 bases each). The CDR3 totals 14 residues. In germline, CDR1 is SGHAT, CDR2 FQNNGV. The CDR3 nucleotides are TGTACCAGCAGCTCGGGACCTACGGGCGGGGAGCTGTTTTCT. Residues: CTSSSGPTGGELFS.

On this clonotype: One base away lies a much larger clone, so this may be a sequencing read error. CDR3 coding DNA: TGTGCCACCAAGGAGGGTTACAATGAGCAGTTCTTC. Translated: CATKEGYNEQFF. The rearrangement uses TRBV6-2 or TRBV6-3 and TRBJ2-1, with D possibly being TRBD2 (6 bases). The length of the CDR3 is 12 residues. V was shortened by 10 bases and J by 4 bases, with 11 bases between the two germline ends. Germline loops: CDR1 MNHEY, CDR2 SVGEGT.

This clonotype was detected many times. CDR3 amino acids: CASSLLEYEQYF. CDR3 sequence (DNA): TGTGCCAGCAGTTTATTGGAGTACGAGCAGTACTTC. The V gene is TRBV28, the J gene TRBJ2-7; D unresolved. V lost 1 base and J lost 4, with 5 bases in between. Germline V gene data show CDR1 as MDHEN and CDR2 as SYDVKM. This CDR3 is 12 amino acids long.

With respect to this clonotype: A read error may explain this, as a much larger clone is one base away. J is TRBJ2-7 and V is TRBV28, with a tentative D call TRBD1 (7 bases). Trimming took off 5 bases at V and 6 bases at J, with 20 bases between the two ends. In germline, CDR1 is MDHEN, CDR2 SYDVKM. This CDR3 comprises 15 residues. Here the CDR3 reads CASSLGGTAVLEQYF. The CDR3 DNA sequence: TGTGCCAGCAGTCTCGGCGGGACAGCTGTCCTCGAGCAGTACTTC. Filled out from reference TRBV28 and TRBJ2-7, the complete variable domain reads DVKVTQSSRYLVKRTGEKVFLECVQDMDHENMFWYRQDPGLGLRLIYFSYDVKMKEKGDIPEGYSVSREKKERFSLILESASTNQTSMYLCASSLGGTAVLEQYFGPGTRLTVT.

This clonotype has a handful of counts. The chain is built from TRBV28 and TRBJ2-1; unclear D gene. Deletions cut 4 bases from V and 4 bases from J, with 20 bases between. Germline CDR1 and CDR2: MDHEN and SYDVKM. The CDR3 spans 17 residues. The CDR3 DNA reads as TGTGCCAGCAGTTCCCCCCGGGCTCAGAGATTATACAATGAGCAGTTCTTC. It translates to CASSSPRAQRLYNEQFF.

This chain uses TRBV6-1 with TRBJ1-2; D remains ambiguous. Per the germline V gene, CDR1 is MNHNS and CDR2 is SASEGT. The CDR3 has 12 amino acids. Trimming pared 7 bases from V and 8 bases from J, leaving 14 bases between. The CDR3 spells CASIPGEEGYTF. The CDR3 DNA sequence: TGTGCCAGCATCCCCGGGGAGGAGGGCTACACCTTC.

Concerning this clonotype itself: A much larger clone differs from this one at a single base, so this may be a read error. The rearrangement joins TRBV5-1 to TRBJ2-1, with 11 bases aligning to TRBD2. The germline V gene has CDR1 SGHRS and CDR2 YFSETQ. V was pared by 0 bases and J by 6 bases, with 14 bases of the junction left unmatched. This CDR3 region has 19 residues. The DNA for the CDR3 is TGCGCCAGCAGCTTGGCGTCAATTAGCGGGAGGGCCTCTTTCAATGAGCAGTTCTTC. Amino acid sequence: CASSLASISGRASFNEQFF.

A remark on this clonotype: The CDR3 carries no conserved terminal phenylalanine or tryptophan, so it likely arises from a read error. CDR3 nucleotide sequence: TGTGCCAGCAGTGAAGTCACGACCAATTTCGACAGGCACAATCAGCCCCAGCATCTT. Protein: CASSEVTTNFDRHNQPQHL. The chain joins TRBV6-1 to TRBJ1-5; TRBD1 might be the D (6 bases). CDR1 is MNHNS and CDR2 is SASEGT in the germline V gene. The CDR3 has 19 amino acids. V gave up 1 base and J gave up 3 bases, with 22 bases separating them.

The table lists this clonotype with a few counts. At one boundary the junction diverges from the germline segment, which might be a read error. The chain links TRBV28 to TRBJ2-1; D might be TRBD1 (5 bases). This CDR3 comprises 16 residues. CDR1 and CDR2 from the germline V gene are MDHEN and SYDVKM. In DNA, the CDR3 is TGTGCCAGCAGTAATACTGACAGTCGCTCCTACAATGAGCAGTTCTTT. Protein: CASSNTDSRSYNEQFF.

This clonotype occurred once. The junction shows a germline mismatch at one end, possibly a read error. V usage is TRBV6-1 and J usage is TRBJ2-2; 7 nucleotides align to TRBD1. The CDR3 runs to 14 residues. Germline loops: CDR1 MNHNS, CDR2 SASEGT. The CDR3 nucleotides read TGTGCCAGCAGTACAGGGGATAGCACTGGGGAGCCGTTTTTT. This codes for CASSTGDSTGEPFF.

In the case of this clonotype: At one boundary the junction diverges from the germline segment, which might be a read error. The rearrangement links TRBV11-2 to TRBJ2-2; D perhaps matches TRBD2 (5 bases). The CDR3 runs 13 residues. CDR1 is SGHAT, CDR2 FQNNGV, per germline. The CDR3 DNA follows: TGTGCCAATAGCTTAGATAGGACTGGGGAGCTGCTTTTT. Translating it yields CANSLDRTGELLF.

Turning to this clonotype: One end of the junction does not line up with germline, which may come from a read error. The V and J genes are TRBV5-1 and TRBJ2-1, with D tentatively TRBD2 (5 bases). The CDR3 contains 17 residues. From germline, CDR1 is SGHRS and CDR2 YFSETQ. CDR3 sequence reads: CASSLLGSAGGSNGQFF. The CDR3 bases are TGCGCCAGCAGCTTGTTGGGTAGCGCAGGAGGTAGCAATGGGCAGTTCTTC.

The genes are TRBV6-5 and TRBJ2-7; D call uncertain. Germline values: CDR1 MNHEY, CDR2 SVGAGI. Trimming removed 4 bases at V and 4 bases at J, with 14 bases between. CDR3 length: 14 residues. The CDR3 protein is CASSCQRRSYEQYF. The CDR3 nucleotides read TGTGCCAGCAGTTGCCAGAGGAGATCATACGAGCAGTACTTC.

Concerning this clonotype itself: One end of the junction fails to match germline, which may point to a read error. This rearrangement joins TRBV11-2 to TRBJ2-5; 8 bases map to TRBD1. Per the germline V gene, CDR1 is SGHAT and CDR2 is FQNNGV. The CDR3 has 14 amino acids. The CDR3 here is CASSRRGPEEAQYF. The CDR3 DNA reads as TGTGCCAGCAGCCGCAGGGGGCCTGAAGAGGCCCAGTATTTC. The variable domain in full, completed from reference TRBV11-2 and TRBJ2-5, reads EAGVAQSPRYKIIEKRQSVAFWCNPISGHATLYWYQQILGQGPKLLIQFQNNGVVDDSQLPKDRFSAERLKGVDSTLKIQPAKLEDSAVYLCASSRRGPEEAQYFGPGTRLLVL.